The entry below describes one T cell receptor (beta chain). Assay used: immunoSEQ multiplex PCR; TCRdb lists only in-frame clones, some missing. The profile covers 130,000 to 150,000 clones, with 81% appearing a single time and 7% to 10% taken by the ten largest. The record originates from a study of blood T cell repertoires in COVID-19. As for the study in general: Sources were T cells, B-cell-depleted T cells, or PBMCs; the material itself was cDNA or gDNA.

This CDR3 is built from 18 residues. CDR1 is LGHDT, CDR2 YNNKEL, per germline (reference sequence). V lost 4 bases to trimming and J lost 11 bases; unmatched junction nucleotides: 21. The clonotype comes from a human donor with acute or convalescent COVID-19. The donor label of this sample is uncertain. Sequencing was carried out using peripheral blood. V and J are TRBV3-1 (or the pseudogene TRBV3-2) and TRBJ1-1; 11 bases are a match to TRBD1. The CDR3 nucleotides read TGTGCCAGCAGCCGGCTGGGACAGGGGGGAGCAAATTACGGTCTGGCTTTCTTT. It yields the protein CASSRLGQGGANYGLAFF.